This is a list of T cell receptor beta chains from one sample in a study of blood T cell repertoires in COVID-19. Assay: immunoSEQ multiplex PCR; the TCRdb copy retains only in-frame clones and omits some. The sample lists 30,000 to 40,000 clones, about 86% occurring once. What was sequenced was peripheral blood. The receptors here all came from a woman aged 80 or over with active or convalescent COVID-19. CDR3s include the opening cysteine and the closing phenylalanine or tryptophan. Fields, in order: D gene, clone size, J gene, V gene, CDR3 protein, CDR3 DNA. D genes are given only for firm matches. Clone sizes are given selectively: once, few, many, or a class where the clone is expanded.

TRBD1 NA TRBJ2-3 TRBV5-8 CASSSGTGYTQDTQYF TGTGCCAGCAGCTCTGGGACAGGGTACACACAAGATACGCAGTATTTT
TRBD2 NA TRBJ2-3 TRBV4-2 CASSQDGTSGGANGDTQYF TGTGCCAGCAGCCAAGATGGGACTAGCGGGGGGGCCAATGGAGATACGCAGTATTTT
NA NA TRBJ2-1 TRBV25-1 CASRKTSGEQFF TGTGCCAGCAGAAAGACTAGTGGTGAGCAGTTCTTC
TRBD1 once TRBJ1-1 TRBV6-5 CASSYSRDRAEAFF TGTGCCAGCAGTTACTCGCGGGACAGGGCTGAAGCTTTCTTT
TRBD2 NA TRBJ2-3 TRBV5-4 CASSVGGLRTDTQYF TGTGCCAGCAGTGTGGGGGGACTACGCACAGATACGCAGTATTTT
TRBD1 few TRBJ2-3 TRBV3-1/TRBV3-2 CASSQAGTGSADTQYF TGTGCCAGCAGCCAAGCGGGGACAGGGTCGGCAGATACGCAGTATTTT
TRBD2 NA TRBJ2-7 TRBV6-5 CASRTPSGGTYEQYF TGTGCCAGCAGAACCCCTAGCGGGGGGACCTACGAGCAGTACTTC
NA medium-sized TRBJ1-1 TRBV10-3 CAISENSLVTEAFF TGTGCCATCAGTGAGAACAGCCTCGTCACTGAAGCTTTCTTT
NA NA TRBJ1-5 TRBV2 CASRQVYSNQPQHF TGTGCCAGCCGACAGGTTTATAGCAATCAGCCCCAGCATTTT
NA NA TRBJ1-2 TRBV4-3 CASSQDPTENYGYTF TGCGCCAGCAGCCAAGACCCTACAGAGAACTATGGCTACACCTTC
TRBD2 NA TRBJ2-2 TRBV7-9 CASSFSRTSGGELFF TGTGCCAGCAGCTTCTCCCGGACTAGCGGCGGGGAGCTGTTTTTT